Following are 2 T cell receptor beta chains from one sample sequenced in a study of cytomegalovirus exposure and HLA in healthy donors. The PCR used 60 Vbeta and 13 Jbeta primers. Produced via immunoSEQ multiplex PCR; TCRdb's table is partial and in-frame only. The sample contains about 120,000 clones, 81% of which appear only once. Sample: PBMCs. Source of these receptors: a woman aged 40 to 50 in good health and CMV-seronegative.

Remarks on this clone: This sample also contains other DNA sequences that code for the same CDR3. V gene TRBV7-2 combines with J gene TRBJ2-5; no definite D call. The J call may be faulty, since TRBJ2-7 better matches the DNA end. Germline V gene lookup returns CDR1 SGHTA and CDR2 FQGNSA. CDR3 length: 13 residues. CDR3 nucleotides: TGTGCCAGCAGCTTAGCGCTCAACTACGAGCAGTACTTC. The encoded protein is CASSLALNYEQYF.

CDR3 amino acids: CASSPGTGWLETQYF. In DNA form, the CDR3 reads TGTGCCAGCTCACCAGGCACAGGGTGGTTAGAGACCCAGTACTTC. The J gene is TRBJ2-5, the V gene TRBV18; weak D call: TRBD1 (6 bases). Trimming removed 2 bases from V and 4 bases from J, with 14 bases in between. Looked up from germline, CDR1 is KGHSH and CDR2 is LQKENI. This CDR3 has 15 amino acids.